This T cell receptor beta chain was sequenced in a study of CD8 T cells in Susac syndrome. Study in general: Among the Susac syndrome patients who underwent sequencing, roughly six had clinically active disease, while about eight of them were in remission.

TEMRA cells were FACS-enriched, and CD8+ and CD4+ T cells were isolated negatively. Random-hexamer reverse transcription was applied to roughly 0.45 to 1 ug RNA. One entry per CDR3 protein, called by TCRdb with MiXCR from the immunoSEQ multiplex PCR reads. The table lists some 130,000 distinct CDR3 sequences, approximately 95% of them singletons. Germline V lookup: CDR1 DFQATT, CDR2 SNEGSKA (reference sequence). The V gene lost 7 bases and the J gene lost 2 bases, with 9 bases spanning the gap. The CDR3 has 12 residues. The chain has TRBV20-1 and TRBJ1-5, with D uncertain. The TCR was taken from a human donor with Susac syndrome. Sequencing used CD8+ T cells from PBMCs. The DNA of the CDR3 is TGCAGTGGGCAAGATGGCAATCAGCCCCAGCATTTT. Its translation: CSGQDGNQPQHF.